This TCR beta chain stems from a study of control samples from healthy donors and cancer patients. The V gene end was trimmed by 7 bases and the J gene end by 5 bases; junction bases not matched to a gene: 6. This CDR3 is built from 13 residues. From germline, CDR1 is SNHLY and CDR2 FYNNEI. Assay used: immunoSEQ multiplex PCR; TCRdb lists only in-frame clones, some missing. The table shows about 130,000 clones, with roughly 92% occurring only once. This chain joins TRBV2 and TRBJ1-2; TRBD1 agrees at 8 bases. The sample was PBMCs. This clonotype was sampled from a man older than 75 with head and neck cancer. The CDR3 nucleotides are TGTGCCAGCATTCCAGGACAGGGTTATGGCTACACCTTC. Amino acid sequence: CASIPGQGYGYTF.